This TCR beta chain was captured in a study of blood T cell repertoires in COVID-19. The wider study: COVID-19 samples collected from the United States, Italy and Spain covered acute and convalescent phases. T cells, B-cell-depleted T cells, or PBMCs supplied cDNA or gDNA.

The CDR3 consists of 16 residues. With 4 bases clipped from V and 3 bases from J, the junction kept 8 bases outside the gene matches. CDR1 and CDR2 (germline): SGHKS, YYEKEE (reference sequence). Sequenced by immunoSEQ multiplex PCR; TCRdb stores in-frame clones only, minus some. The data hold about 240,000 clones, with around 90% observed a single time. The sample taken for sequencing was peripheral blood. The J gene is TRBJ2-2, the V gene TRBV5-5; 8 nucleotides align to TRBD1. This TCR was sampled from a man between 60 and 75 years old who had recovered from COVID-19. CDR3 region: CASSTGQGGDTGELFF. In nucleotides, the CDR3 is TGTGCCAGCAGCACAGGACAGGGCGGGGACACCGGGGAGCTGTTTTTT. Full variable domain (missing parts from reference TRBV5-5 and TRBJ2-2): DAGVTQSPTHLIKTRGQQVTLRCSPISGHKSVSWYQQVLGQGPQFIFQYYEKEERGRGNFPDRFSARQFPNYSSELNVNALLLGDSALYLCASSTGQGGDTGELFFGEGSRLTVL.